These T cell receptor beta chains were read from a single sample in a study of T cell repertoires in cytomegalovirus infection. One entry per CDR3 protein, called by TCRdb with MiXCR from the reads. Of about 830,000 distinct CDR3 sequences listed, 30% to 35% are singletons. Antigens of these TCRs are unknown. This specimen was cultured CD8+ T cells from PBMCs, taken from culture after CMV antigen stimulation. The receptors were sampled from a human donor in good health (CMV status not recorded). Some clones in this sample may be carry-over from other donors' samples. The CDR3 runs from the conserved cysteine through the conserved F or W. Each record gives: V gene, D gene, J gene, clone size, CDR3 protein, CDR3 DNA. D genes are given only for firm matches. Not all rows give a size; the values are once, few, many and, for expanded clones, a class.

TRBV5-4	-	TRBJ2-5	once	CVSSLAGHPQETQYF	TGTGTCAGCAGCTTGGCGGGACACCCCCAAGAGACCCAGTACTTC
TRBV6-1	-	TRBJ2-5	-	CASSYSGTGVSETQYF	TGTGCCAGCAGTTACAGCGGCACCGGGGTTTCAGAGACCCAGTACTTC
TRBV6-6	TRBD2	TRBJ2-2	few	CASSYSRTSGGPKNTGELFF	TGTGCCAGCAGTTACTCTCGGACTAGCGGGGGGCCTAAGAACACCGGGGAGCTGTTTTTT
TRBV9	TRBD1	TRBJ2-7	-	CASSVGGQVTYEQYF	TGTGCCAGCAGCGTAGGGGGACAGGTTACCTACGAGCAGTACTTC
TRBV5-4	-	TRBJ2-1	-	CASSPDSANNEQFF	TGTGCCAGCAGCCCGGACTCAGCCAACAATGAGCAGTTCTTC
TRBV7-6	-	TRBJ1-1	-	CASSPPVPSNTEAFF	TGTGCCAGCAGCCCCCCGGTTCCCAGCAACACTGAAGCTTTCTTT
TRBV6-1	TRBD1	TRBJ2-2	few	CASRDRDVGELFF	TGTGCCAGCAGGGACAGGGATGTCGGGGAGCTGTTTTTT
TRBV4-1	-	TRBJ1-1	many	CASSQDPLRVLGNTEAFF	TGCGCCAGCAGCCAAGATCCTTTACGGGTCTTGGGGAACACTGAAGCTTTCTTT
TRBV6-5	-	TRBJ2-3	-	CASSPFGGAYTDTQYF	TGTGCCAGCAGTCCCTTTGGCGGGGCCTACACAGATACGCAGTATTTT
TRBV12-3/TRBV12-4	-	TRBJ2-7	few	CASSFSEYEQYF	TGTGCCAGCAGTTTCTCCGAATACGAGCAGTACTTC
TRBV9	-	TRBJ2-4	-	CASSETGLAKNIQYF	TGTGCCAGCAGCGAAACCGGACTAGCCAAAAACATTCAGTACTTC
TRBV6-1	TRBD1	TRBJ1-1	few	CASSEFGRGYMNTEAFF	TGTGCCAGCAGTGAATTCGGCAGGGGGTACATGAACACTGAAGCTTTCTTT
TRBV7-3	-	TRBJ2-2	many	CASSVQGGSPGELFF	TGTGCCAGCAGCGTACAGGGCGGTAGTCCCGGGGAGCTGTTTTTT
TRBV6-1	-	TRBJ1-5	few	CASSEGTHRGNQPQHF	TGTGCCAGCAGTGAGGGGACCCACCGTGGCAATCAGCCCCAGCATTTT
TRBV27	TRBD2	TRBJ2-2	-	CASRLAGGPDGELFF	TGTGCCAGCAGACTAGCGGGGGGGCCGGACGGGGAGCTGTTTTTT